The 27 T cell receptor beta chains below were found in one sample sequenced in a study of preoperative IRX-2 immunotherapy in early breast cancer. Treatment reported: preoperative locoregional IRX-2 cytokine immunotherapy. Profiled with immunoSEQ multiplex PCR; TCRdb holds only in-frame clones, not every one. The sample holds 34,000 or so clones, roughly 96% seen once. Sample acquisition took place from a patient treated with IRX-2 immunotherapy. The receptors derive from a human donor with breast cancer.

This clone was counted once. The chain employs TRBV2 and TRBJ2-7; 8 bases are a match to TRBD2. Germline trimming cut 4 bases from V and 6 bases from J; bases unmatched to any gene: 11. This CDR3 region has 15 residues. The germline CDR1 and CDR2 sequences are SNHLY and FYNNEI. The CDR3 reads CASSGAGLVTSEQYF. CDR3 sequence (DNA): TGTGCCAGCAGTGGGGCGGGACTAGTGACGAGCGAGCAGTACTTC. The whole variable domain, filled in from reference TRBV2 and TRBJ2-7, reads EPEVTQTPSHQVTQMGQEVILRCVPISNHLYFYWYRQILGQKVEFLVSFYNNEISEKSEIFDDQFSVERPDGSNFTLKIRSTKLEDSAMYFCASSGAGLVTSEQYFGPGTRLTVT.

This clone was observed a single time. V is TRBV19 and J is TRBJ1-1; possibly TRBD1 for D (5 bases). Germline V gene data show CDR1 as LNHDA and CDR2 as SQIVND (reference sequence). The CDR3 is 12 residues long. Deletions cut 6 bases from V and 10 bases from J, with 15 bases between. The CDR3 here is CASSYARAGAFF. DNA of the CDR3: TGTGCCAGTAGCTACGCCAGGGCGGGAGCTTTCTTT.

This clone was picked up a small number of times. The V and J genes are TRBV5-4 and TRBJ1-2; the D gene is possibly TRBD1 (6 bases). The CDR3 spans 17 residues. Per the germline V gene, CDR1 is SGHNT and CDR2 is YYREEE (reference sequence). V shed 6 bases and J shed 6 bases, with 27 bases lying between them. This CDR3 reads CASTGSSQGLLGHGYTF. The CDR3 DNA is TGTGCCAGCACCGGGAGCTCCCAGGGGTTGTTGGGACATGGCTACACCTTC. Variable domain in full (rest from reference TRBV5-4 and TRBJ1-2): ETGVTQSPTHLIKTRGQQVTLRCSSQSGHNTVSWYQQALGQGPQFIFQYYREEENGRGNFPPRFSGLQFPNYSSELNVNALELDDSALYLCASTGSSQGLLGHGYTFGSGTRLTVV.

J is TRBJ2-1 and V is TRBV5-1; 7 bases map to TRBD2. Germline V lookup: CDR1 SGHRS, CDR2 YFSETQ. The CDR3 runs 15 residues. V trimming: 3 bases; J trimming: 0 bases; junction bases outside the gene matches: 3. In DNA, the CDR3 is TGCGCCAGCAGCTCTAGCGGTAGCTCCTACAATGAGCAGTTCTTC. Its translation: CASSSSGSSYNEQFF.

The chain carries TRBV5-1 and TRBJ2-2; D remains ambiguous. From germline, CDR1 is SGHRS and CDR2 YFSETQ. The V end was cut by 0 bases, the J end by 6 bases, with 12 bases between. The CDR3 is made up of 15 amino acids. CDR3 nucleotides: TGCGCCAGCAGCTTGGTTACTGGAAGGGCCGGGGAGCTGTTTTTT. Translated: CASSLVTGRAGELFF.

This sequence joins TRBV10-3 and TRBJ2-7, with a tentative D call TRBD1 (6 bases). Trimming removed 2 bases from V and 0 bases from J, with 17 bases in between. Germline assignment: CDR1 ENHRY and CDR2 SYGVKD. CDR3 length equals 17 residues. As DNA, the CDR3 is TGTGCCATCAGTGAGACGGTAGGACAGAAGCCCTCCTACGAGCAGTACTTC. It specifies CAISETVGQKPSYEQYF.

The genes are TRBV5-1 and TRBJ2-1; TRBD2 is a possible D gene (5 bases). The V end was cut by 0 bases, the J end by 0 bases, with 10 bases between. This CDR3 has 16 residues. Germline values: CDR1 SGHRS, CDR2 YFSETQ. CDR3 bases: TGCGCCAGCAGCTTGGATAGCGCCTTCTCCTACAATGAGCAGTTCTTC. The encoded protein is CASSLDSAFSYNEQFF.

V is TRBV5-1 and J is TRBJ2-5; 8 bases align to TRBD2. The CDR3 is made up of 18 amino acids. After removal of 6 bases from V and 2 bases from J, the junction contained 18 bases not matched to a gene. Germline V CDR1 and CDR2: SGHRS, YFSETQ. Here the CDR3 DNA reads TGCGCCAGCACCCCTGGTGCTTTAGGCGGGGGGACACAAGAGACCCAGTACTTC. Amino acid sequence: CASTPGALGGGTQETQYF.

The CDR3 loop reads CASSYDRPNEQFF. The CDR3 DNA follows: TGTGCCAGCAGCTACGACAGGCCCAATGAGCAGTTCTTC. The chain links TRBV7-2 to TRBJ2-1; tentatively, D is TRBD1 (6 bases). V lost 4 bases and J lost 6, with 10 bases in between. This CDR3 is built from 13 residues. Germline CDR1 and CDR2: SGHTA and FQGNSA.

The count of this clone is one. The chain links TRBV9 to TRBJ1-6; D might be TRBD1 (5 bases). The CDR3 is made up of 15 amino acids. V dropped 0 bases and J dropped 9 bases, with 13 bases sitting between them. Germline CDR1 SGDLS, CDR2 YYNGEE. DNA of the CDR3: TGTGCCAGCAGCGTAGAAGGGGAAATCGCTTCACCCCTCCACTTT. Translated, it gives CASSVEGEIASPLHF.

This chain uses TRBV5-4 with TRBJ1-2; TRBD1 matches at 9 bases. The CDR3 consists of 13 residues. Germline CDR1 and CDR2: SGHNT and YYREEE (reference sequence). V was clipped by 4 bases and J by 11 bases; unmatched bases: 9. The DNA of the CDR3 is TGTGCCAGCAGCCGGTTACAGGGGGCGCAGTACACCTTC. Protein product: CASSRLQGAQYTF.

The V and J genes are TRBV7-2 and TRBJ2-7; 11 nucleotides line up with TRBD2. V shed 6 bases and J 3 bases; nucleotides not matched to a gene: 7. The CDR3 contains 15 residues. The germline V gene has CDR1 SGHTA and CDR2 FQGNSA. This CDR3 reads CASSPRLAGIYEQYF. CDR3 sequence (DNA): TGTGCCAGCAGTCCTAGACTAGCGGGAATCTACGAGCAGTACTTC.

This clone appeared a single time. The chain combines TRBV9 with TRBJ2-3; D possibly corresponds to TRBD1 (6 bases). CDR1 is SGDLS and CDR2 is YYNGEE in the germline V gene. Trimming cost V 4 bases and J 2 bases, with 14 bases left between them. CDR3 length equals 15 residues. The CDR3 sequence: CASSLRWGLTDTQYF. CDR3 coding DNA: TGTGCCAGCAGCCTCAGATGGGGGCTCACAGATACGCAGTATTTT. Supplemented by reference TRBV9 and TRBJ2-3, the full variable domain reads DSGVTQTPKHLITATGQRVTLRCSPRSGDLSVYWYQQSLDQGLQFLIQYYNGEERAKGNILERFSAQQFPDLHSELNLSSLELGDSALYFCASSLRWGLTDTQYFGPGTRLTVL.

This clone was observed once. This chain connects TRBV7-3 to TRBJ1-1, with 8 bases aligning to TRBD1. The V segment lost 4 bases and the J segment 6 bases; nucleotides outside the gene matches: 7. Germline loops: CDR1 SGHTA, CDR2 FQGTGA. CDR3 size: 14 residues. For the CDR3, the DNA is TGTGCCAGCAGCTCAGGACAGGGATACTCTGAAGCTTTCTTT. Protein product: CASSSGQGYSEAFF. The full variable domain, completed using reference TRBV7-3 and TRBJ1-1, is GAGVSQTPSNKVTEKGKYVELRCDPISGHTALYWYRQSLGQGPEFLIYFQGTGAADDSGLPNDRFFAVRPEGSVSTLKIQRTERGDSAVYLCASSSGQGYSEAFFGQGTRLTVV.

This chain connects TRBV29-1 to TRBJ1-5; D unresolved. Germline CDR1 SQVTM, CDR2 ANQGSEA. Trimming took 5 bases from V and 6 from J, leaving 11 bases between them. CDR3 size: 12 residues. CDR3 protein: CSVSKGTQPQHF. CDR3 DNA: TGCAGCGTTAGCAAGGGAACTCAGCCCCAGCATTTT.

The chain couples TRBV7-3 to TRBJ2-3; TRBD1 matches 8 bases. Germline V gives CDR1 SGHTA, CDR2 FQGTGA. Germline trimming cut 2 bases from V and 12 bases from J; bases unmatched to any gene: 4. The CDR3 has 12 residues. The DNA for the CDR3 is TGTGCCAGCAGCTTAGGGCAGGGGGCTCAGTATTTT. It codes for CASSLGQGAQYF.

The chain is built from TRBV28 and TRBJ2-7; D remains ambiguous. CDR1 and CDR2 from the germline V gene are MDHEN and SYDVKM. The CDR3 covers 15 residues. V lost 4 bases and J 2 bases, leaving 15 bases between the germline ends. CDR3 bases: TGTGCCAGCAGTTATAGCTGGGTTGGCACCTACGAGCAGTACTTC. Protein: CASSYSWVGTYEQYF.

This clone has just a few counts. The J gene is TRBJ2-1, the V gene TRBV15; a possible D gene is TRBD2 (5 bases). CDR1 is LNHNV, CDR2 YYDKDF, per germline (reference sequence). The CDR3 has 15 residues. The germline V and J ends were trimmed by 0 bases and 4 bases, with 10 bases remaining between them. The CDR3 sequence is CATSRDAQRYNEQFF. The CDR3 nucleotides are TGTGCCACCAGCAGAGATGCCCAGCGGTACAATGAGCAGTTCTTC.

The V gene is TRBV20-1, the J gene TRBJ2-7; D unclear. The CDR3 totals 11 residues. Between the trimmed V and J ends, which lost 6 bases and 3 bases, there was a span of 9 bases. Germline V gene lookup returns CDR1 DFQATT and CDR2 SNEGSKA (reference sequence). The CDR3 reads CSAADNYEQYF. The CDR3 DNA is TGCAGTGCCGCTGACAACTACGAGCAGTACTTC.

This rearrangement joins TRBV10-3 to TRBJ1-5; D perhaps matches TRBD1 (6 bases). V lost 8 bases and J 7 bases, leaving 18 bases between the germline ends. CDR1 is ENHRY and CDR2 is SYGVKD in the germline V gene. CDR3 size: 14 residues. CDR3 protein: CAISVGGTGQPQHF. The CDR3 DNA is TGTGCCATCTCGGTGGGGGGCACGGGGCAGCCCCAGCATTTT.

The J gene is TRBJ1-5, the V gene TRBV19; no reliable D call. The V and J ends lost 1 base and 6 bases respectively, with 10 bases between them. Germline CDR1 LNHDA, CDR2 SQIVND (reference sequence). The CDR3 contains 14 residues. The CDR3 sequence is CASSIVGFGQPQHF. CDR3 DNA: TGTGCCAGTAGTATAGTGGGGTTCGGTCAGCCCCAGCATTTT. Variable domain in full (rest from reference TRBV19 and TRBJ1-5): DGGITQSPKYLFRKEGQNVTLSCEQNLNHDAMYWYRQDPGQGLRLIYYSQIVNDFQKGDIAEGYSVSREKKESFPLTVTSAQKNPTAFYLCASSIVGFGQPQHFGDGTRLSIL.

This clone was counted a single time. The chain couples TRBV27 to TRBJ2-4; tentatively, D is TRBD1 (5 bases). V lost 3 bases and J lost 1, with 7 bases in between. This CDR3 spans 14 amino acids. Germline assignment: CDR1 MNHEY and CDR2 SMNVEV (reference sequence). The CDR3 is CASSFKGAKNIQYF. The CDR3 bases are TGTGCCAGCAGTTTTAAGGGGGCCAAAAACATTCAGTACTTC.

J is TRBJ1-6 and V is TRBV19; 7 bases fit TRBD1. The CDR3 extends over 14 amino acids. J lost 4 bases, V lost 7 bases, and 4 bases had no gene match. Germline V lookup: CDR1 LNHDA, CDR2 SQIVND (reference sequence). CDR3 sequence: CASTPTGYNSPLHF. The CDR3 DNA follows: TGTGCCAGTACCCCGACAGGGTATAATTCACCCCTCCACTTT.

For the CDR3, the DNA is TGCGCCAGCAGCTTGACGGGACAGGGTATCGGGAATGAGCAGTTCTTC. This translates into CASSLTGQGIGNEQFF. This chain joins TRBV5-1 and TRBJ2-1; TRBD1 matches 9 bases. The V segment lost 1 base and the J segment 7 bases; nucleotides outside the gene matches: 9. This CDR3 has 16 amino acids. Germline CDR1 and CDR2: SGHRS and YFSETQ.

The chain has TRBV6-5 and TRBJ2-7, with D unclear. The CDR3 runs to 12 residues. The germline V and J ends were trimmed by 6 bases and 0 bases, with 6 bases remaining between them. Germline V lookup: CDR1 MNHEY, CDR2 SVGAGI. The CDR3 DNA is TGTGCCAGCAGGGGAAGCTCCTACGAGCAGTACTTC. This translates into CASRGSSYEQYF.

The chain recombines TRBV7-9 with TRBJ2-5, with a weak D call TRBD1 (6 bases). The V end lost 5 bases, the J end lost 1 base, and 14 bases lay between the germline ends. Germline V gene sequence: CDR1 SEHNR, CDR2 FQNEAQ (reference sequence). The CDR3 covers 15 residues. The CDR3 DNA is TGTGCCAGCAGCCATCGACAGGCGCGCCAAGAGACCCAGTACTTC. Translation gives CASSHRQARQETQYF.

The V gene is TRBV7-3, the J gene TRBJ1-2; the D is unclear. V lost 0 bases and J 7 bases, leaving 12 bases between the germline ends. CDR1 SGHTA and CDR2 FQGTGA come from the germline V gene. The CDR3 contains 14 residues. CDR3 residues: CASSLTPTRAGYTF. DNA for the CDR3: TGTGCCAGCAGCTTAACCCCGACCCGAGCTGGCTACACCTTC.